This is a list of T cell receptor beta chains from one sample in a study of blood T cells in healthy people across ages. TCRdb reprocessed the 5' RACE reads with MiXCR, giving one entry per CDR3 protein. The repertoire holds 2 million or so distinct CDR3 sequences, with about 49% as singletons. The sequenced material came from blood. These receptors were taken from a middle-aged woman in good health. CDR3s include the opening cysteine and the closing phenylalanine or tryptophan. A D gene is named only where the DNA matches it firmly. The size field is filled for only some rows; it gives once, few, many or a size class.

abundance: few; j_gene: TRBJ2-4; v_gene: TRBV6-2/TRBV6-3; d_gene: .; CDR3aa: CASSPGTALTYF; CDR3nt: TGTGCCAGCAGTCCAGGGACGGCTCTTACGTACTTC
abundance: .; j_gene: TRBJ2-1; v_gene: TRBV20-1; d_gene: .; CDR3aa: CSARRDPYNEQFF; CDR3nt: TGCAGTGCTAGGCGGGACCCCTACAATGAGCAGTTCTTC
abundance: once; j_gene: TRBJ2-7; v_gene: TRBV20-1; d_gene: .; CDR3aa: CSARDWVARSSYNEQYF; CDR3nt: TGCAGTGCTAGGGATTGGGTTGCCCGAAGCTCCTACAATGAGCAGTACTTC
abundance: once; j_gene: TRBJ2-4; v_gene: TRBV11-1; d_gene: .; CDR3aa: CASSLVAGEWNIQYF; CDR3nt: TGTGCCAGCAGCTTAGTCGCTGGGGAATGGAACATTCAGTACTTC
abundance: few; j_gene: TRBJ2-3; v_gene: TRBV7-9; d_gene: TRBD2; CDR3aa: CATLTSGASDTQYF; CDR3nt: TGTGCCACCTTGACTAGCGGGGCATCAGATACGCAGTATTTT
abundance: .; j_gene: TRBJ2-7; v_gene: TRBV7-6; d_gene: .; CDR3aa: CAVGGRVGLNEQYF; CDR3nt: TGTGCCGTGGGGGGCAGGGTAGGGCTCAATGAGCAGTACTTC
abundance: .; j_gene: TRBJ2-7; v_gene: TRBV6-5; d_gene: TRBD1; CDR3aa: CASSYSTGVEQYF; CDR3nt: TGTGCCAGCAGTTACTCGACAGGGGTCGAGCAGTACTTC
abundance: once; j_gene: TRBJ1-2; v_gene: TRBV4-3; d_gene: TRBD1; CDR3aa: CASSQGGQAGDYGYTF; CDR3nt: TGCGCCAGCAGCCAGGGTGGACAGGCAGGGGACTATGGCTACACCTTC
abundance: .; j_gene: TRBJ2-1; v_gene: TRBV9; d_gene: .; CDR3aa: CASSGRGRGRANEQFF; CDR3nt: TGTGCCAGCAGCGGCAGGGGCAGGGGAAGGGCCAATGAGCAGTTCTTC
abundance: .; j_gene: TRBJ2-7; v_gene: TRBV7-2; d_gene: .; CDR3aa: CASSLAMTGSEQYF; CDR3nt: TGTGCCAGCAGCTTAGCGATGACCGGCAGCGAGCAGTACTTC
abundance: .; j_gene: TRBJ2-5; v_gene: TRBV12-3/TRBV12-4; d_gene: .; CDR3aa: CATPGFVVAPGKTQYF; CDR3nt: TGTGCCACCCCAGGTTTTGTTGTAGCTCCTGGGAAGACCCAGTACTTC
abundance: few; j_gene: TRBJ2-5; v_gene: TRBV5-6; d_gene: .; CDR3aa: CASSLVRGGGLQETQYF; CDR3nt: TGTGCCAGCAGCTTGGTGAGGGGCGGGGGCCTCCAAGAGACCCAGTACTTC
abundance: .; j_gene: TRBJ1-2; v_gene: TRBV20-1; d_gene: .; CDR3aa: CSAMTYFRSGDGYTF; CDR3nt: TGCAGTGCTATGACCTATTTTAGGTCAGGGGACGGCTACACCTTC
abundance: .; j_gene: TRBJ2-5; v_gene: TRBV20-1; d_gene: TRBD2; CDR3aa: CSARDLSGASGDRSETQYF; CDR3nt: TGCAGTGCTAGAGATTTATCAGGGGCTAGCGGGGATCGTAGCGAGACCCAGTACTTC
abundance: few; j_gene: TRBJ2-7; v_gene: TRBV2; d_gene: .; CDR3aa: CASSEGGWEQYF; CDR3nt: TGTGCCAGCAGTGAGGGTGGCTGGGAGCAGTACTTC
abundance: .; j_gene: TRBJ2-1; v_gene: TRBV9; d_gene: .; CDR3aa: CASSVASGWGNEQFF; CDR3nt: TGTGCCAGCAGCGTAGCTTCCGGATGGGGCAATGAGCAGTTCTTC
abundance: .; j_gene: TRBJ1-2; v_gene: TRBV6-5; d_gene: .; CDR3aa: CASISINYGYTF; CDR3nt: TGTGCCAGCATTTCGATAAACTATGGCTACACCTTC
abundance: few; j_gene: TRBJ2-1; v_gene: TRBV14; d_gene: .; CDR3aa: CASSQGAVEQFF; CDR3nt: TGTGCCAGCAGCCAGGGGGCTGTTGAGCAGTTCTTC
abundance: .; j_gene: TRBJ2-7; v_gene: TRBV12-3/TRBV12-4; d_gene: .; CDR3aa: CASSFSPSSTGGHEQYF; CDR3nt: TGTGCCAGCAGTTTTTCCCCCTCTTCCACGGGTGGCCACGAGCAGTACTTC
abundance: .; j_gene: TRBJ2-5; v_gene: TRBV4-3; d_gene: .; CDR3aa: CASSQVSRVISEQYF; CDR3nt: TGCGCCAGCAGCCAAGTCTCCAGGGTGATAAGTGAGCAGTACTTC
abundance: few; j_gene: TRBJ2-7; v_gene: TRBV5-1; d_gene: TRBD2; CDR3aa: CASSLGLAGTGYF; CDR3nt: TGCGCCAGCAGCTTGGGACTAGCGGGTACCGGGTACTTC
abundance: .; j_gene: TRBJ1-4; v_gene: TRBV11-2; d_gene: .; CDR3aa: CASSPTGGLANEKQFF; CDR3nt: TGTGCCAGCAGCCCTACAGGAGGGTTGGCTAATGAAAAACAGTTTTTT
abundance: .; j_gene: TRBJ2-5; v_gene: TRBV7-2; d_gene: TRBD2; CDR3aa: CASSLAARGGGETQCF; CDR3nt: TGTGCCAGCAGCTTAGCGGCGAGGGGCGGGGGAGAGACCCAGTGCTTC
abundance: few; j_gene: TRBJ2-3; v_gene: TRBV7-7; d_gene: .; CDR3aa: CASSLAVGWRADTQYF; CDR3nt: TGTGCTAGCAGCTTAGCGGTGGGTTGGAGGGCAGATACGCAGTATTTT
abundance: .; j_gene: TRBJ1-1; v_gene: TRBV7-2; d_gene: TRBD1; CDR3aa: CASSSGQRNTEAFF; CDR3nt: TGTGCCAGCAGCTCGGGACAGAGGAACACTGAAGCTTTCTTT
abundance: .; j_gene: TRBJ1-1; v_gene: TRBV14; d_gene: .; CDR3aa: CASSQATGRNTEAFF; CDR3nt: TGTGCCAGCAGCCAAGCTACAGGGAGGAACACTGAAGCTTTCTTT
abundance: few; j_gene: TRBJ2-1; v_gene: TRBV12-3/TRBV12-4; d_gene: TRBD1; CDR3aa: CASSLPAGQGRNEQFF; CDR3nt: TGTGCCAGCAGTTTACCGGCGGGACAGGGTCGTAATGAGCAGTTCTTC
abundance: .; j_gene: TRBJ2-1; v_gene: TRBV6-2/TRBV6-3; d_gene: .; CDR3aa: CASSYSTSGGAYNEQFF; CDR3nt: TGTGCCAGCAGTTACTCGACATCTGGCGGGGCCTACAATGAGCAGTTCTTC
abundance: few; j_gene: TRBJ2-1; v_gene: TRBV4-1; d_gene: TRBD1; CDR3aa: CASSQRGQGETFYNEQFF; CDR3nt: TGCGCCAGCAGCCAACGGGGACAGGGGGAGACATTCTACAATGAGCAGTTCTTC
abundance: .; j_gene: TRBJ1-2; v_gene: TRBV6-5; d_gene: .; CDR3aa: CASSYAGGDYGYTF; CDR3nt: TGTGCCAGCAGTTACGCGGGAGGTGACTATGGCTACACCTTC
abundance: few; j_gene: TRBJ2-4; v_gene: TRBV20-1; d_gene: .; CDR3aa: CSAGEGIAKNIQYF; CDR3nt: TGCAGTGCCGGGGAAGGCATAGCCAAAAACATTCAGTACTTC
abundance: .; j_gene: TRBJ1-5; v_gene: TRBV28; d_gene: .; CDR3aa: CASIIRDQPQHF; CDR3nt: TGTGCCAGCATTATAAGGGACCAGCCCCAGCATTTT
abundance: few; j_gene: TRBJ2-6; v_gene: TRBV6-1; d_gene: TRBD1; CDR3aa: CASSSTGQVIAGANVLTF; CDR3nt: TGTGCCAGCAGTAGTACGGGACAGGTTATTGCTGGGGCCAACGTCCTGACTTTC
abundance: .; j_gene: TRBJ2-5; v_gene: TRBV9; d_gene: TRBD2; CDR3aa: CASSVGTTQETQYF; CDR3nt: TGTGCCAGCAGCGTGGGGACTACCCAAGAGACCCAGTACTTC
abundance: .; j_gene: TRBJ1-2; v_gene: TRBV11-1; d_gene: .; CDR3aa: CASSLAGQHYGYTF; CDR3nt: TGTGCCAGCAGCCTTGCAGGACAGCACTATGGCTACACCTTC
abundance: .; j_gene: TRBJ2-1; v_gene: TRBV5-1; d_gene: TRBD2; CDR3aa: CASSLERGKSYNEQFF; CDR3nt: TGCGCCAGCAGCTTAGAGCGGGGGAAATCCTACAATGAGCAGTTCTTC
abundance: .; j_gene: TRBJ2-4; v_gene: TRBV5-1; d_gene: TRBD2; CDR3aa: CASSLLAGPLAKNIQYF; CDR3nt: TGCGCCAGCAGCTTACTAGCGGGGCCTCTAGCCAAAAACATTCAGTACTTC
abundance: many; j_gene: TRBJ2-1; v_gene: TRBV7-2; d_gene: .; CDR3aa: CASSLSPYQGKVHEQFF; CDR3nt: TGTGCCAGCAGCTTAAGCCCCTACCAGGGTAAGGTACATGAGCAGTTCTTC
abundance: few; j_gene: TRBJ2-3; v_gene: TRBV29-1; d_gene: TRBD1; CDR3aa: CSVVPGQGNTQYF; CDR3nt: TGCAGCGTTGTACCGGGACAGGGAAATACGCAGTATTTT
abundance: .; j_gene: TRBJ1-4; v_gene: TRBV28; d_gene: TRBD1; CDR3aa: CASNQQGALEKLFF; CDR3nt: TGTGCCAGCAATCAACAGGGGGCCCTTGAAAAACTGTTTTTT
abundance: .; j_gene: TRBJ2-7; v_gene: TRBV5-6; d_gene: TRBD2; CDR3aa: CASSLAGTSTNEQYF; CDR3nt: TGTGCCAGCAGCTTGGCGGGGACTAGCACCAACGAGCAGTACTTC
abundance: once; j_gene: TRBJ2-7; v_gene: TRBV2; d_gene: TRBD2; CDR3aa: CASSGTSGYYEQYF; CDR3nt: TGTGCCAGCAGTGGGACTAGCGGCTACTACGAGCAGTACTTC
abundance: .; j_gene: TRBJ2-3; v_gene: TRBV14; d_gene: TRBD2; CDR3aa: CASSHLRGGLIGSTDTQYF; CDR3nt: TGTGCCAGCAGCCACCTGCGGGGGGGCCTAATCGGTTCCACAGATACGCAGTATTTT
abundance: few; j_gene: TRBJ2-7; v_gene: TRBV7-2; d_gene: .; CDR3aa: CASSMGDFPPMAQYF; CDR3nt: TGTGCCAGCAGCATGGGAGATTTCCCCCCAATGGCCCAGTACTTC
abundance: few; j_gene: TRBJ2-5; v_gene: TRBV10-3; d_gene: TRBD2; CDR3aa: CAISDSGGDETQYF; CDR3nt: TGTGCCATCAGTGACAGCGGGGGTGACGAGACCCAGTACTTC
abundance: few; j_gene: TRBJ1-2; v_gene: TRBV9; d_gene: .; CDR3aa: CASSVGSGNYGYTF; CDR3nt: TGTGCCAGCAGCGTAGGGAGTGGGAACTATGGCTACACCTTC
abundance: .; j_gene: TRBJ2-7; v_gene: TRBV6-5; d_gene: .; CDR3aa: CASSSEADNTYEQYF; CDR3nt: TGTGCCAGCAGTTCAGAGGCGGACAATACCTACGAGCAGTACTTC
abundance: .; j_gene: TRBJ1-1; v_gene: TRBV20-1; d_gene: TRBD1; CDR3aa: CSAQSRTGFRNTEAFF; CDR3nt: TGCAGTGCTCAGAGTCGGACAGGGTTTCGGAACACTGAAGCTTTCTTT
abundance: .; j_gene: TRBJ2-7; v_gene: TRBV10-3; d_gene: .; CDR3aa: CAISDQNWSSYVQYF; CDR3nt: TGTGCCATCAGTGATCAAAACTGGAGCTCCTACGTGCAGTACTTC
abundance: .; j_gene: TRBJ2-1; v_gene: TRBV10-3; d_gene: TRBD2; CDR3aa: CAISGVRGDEQFF; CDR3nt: TGTGCCATCAGTGGTGTGCGGGGGGATGAGCAGTTCTTC
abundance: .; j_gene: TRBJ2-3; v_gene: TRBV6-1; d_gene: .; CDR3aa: CASSEALNRASTDTQYF; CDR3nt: TGTGCCAGCAGTGAAGCGCTTAACAGAGCCAGCACAGATACGCAGTATTTT
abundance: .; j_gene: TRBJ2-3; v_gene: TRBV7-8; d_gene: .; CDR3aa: CASSLDGGFETDTQYF; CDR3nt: TGTGCCAGCAGCTTAGATGGCGGGTTTGAGACAGATACGCAGTATTTT
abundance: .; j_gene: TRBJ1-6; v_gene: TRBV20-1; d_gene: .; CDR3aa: CSAKTGVWGSPLHF; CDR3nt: TGCAGTGCAAAAACAGGAGTTTGGGGTTCACCCCTCCACTTT